The T cell receptor (beta chain) described here comes from a study of cytomegalovirus exposure and HLA in healthy donors. Findings and caveats of the study: Indistinguishable V segments such as TRBV6-2 and TRBV6-3 were excluded.

With V trimmed by 6 bases and J by 4 bases, 5 bases remained unmatched. The CDR3 is 14 residues long. The germline V gene encodes CDR1 LNHDA and CDR2 SQIVND (reference sequence). There are a few counts of this clone. Its specificity is not known. The study ran its PCR with 60 Vbeta and 13 Jbeta primers. This table comes from immunoSEQ multiplex PCR, and its TCRdb copy is limited to in-frame clones, with some not included. The profile shows some 180,000 clones, 70% to 75% of them singletons. The sequenced sample was PBMCs. The chain links TRBV19 to TRBJ2-4, with 8 nucleotides matching TRBD2. The TCR sequence derives from a male donor in good health and CMV-seronegative. The chain's CDR3 is CASRAPGGKNIQYF. The CDR3 region has the DNA TGTGCCAGTAGGGCCCCGGGGGGGAAAAACATTCAGTACTTC.